This T cell receptor (beta chain) was identified during a study of post-analysis software for immune sequencing data. Across the whole study: Some patients lacked subtype; others had relapsing-remitting, secondary progressive or progressive-relapsing disease.

The CDR3 is 14 residues long. V lost 0 bases and J 3 bases, leaving 9 bases between the germline ends. Per the germline V gene, CDR1 is SGHDT and CDR2 is YYEEEE. A note on this clonotype: The antigen is not known.

The TCR beta cDNA libraries carried unique molecular identifiers. Hundreds of thousands of cDNA molecules came from 1 to 10 million T cells. TCRdb reprocessed the PCR reads via MiXCR and lists one record per CDR3 protein. Found here are roughly 800,000 distinct CDR3 sequences, just under 30% of them singletons; the top ten hold more than 0.45%. Study-wide points: Among multiple sclerosis patients, normalized Chao1 diversity was significantly below that of controls. By F measure, samples from a shared preparation batch strongly co-clustered. Roughly five TRBV segments, including TRBV5-6, TRBV5-1 and TRBV20-1, were more frequent in patients than controls.

Specimen: blood. The genes are TRBV5-6 and TRBJ2-5; possibly TRBD2 for D (5 bases). This TCR was sampled from a girl aged 5 to 17 with multiple sclerosis. The CDR3 DNA sequence: TGTGCCAGCAGCTTGGTTGGGGAGAAAGAGACCCAGTACTTC. This gives the protein CASSLVGEKETQYF.